The T cell receptor beta chain described here comes from a study of shared clonotypes between healthy human individuals. As for the study in general: The study used three CD4 naive, three CD4 memory, two CD8 naive and one CD8 memory plate per donor. General study results and limits: In general, naive subsets displayed greater estimated richness than memory subsets did. Sorted-subset sequencing was shown by rarefaction to be incomplete despite large depth.

The germline gives CDR1 SGHDN, CDR2 FVKESK. Germline trimming cut 3 bases from V and 2 bases from J; bases unmatched to any gene: 3. The CDR3 extends over 14 amino acids. It was CD45RO-negative cells, positively selected for CCR7, that made up naive CD8 cells, with terminally differentiated effector memory CD45RA+ cells excluded. Clones were read by immunoSEQ multiplex PCR, and TCRdb kept only the in-frame ones, dropping some. This table has 2 million or so clones, about 95% appearing once. Points on this clone: No antigen is known for it. The same CDR3 arises from other DNA sequences in this sample as well.

The receptor's source is a man between 18 and 29 years old in good health. The material sequenced was naive CD8+ T cells sorted from blood. The V gene is TRBV14, the J gene TRBJ2-7; 8 bases fit TRBD1. The CDR3: CASSHGTGPYEQYF. The CDR3 nucleotides read TGTGCCAGCAGCCACGGGACAGGTCCCTACGAGCAGTACTTC.